This T cell receptor beta chain is from a study of T cell clonotyping in hematopoietic cell transplantation. Whole-study context: Recipients' pretransplant samples followed cytoreduction.

Overall study findings and caveats: Recipient TCR diversity dropped after transplant; expanded clonotypes rose from day 30 to 180.

As to this clone: Its antigen remains unidentified.

Between the trimmed V and J ends, which lost 1 base and 6 bases, there was a span of 6 bases. The CDR3 is 11 amino acids. In germline, CDR1 is DFQATT, CDR2 SNEGSKA (reference sequence). Assay: immunoSEQ multiplex PCR; the TCRdb copy retains only in-frame clones and omits some. This sample carries around 45,000 clones, roughly 85% of them seen once, and the ten largest clones take approximately 4.9%. The time point was: recipient sample about 28 days before transplant, after cytoreduction. This TCR was sampled from a man in his sixties with myelodysplastic syndrome. Some clones in this sample may be carry-over from other donors' samples. This chain joins TRBV20-1 and TRBJ2-5, with no clear D. The sequences come from peripheral blood mononuclear cells, collected before stem cell transplant. In DNA form, the CDR3 reads TGCAGTGCTAGAGTCGGGCAGACCCAGTACTTC. Its translation is CSARVGQTQYF.